Listed here are 30 T cell receptor beta chains from one sample, sequenced in a study of OX40 agonist ivuxolimab in advanced cancers. The data were produced by immunoSEQ multiplex PCR, yet TCRdb's version contains in-frame clones alone and is incomplete. The table records around 60,000 clones, about 88% of them present only once. The sample was CD4+ or CD8+ T cells sorted from blood, taken in a trial of the OX40 agonist ivuxolimab. The receptors derive from an adult with an advanced solid tumor such as melanoma, head and neck, liver or kidney cancer.

The gene calls are TRBV6-5 and TRBJ2-5; D gene unclear. The end of the DNA aligns better with TRBJ2-7, so the J call may be wrong. CDR1 is MNHEY and CDR2 is SVGAGI in the germline V gene. The CDR3 consists of 14 residues. The CDR3 nucleotides read TGTGCCAGCAGTTATACGTTAGTGTTCCGCGAGCAGTACTTC. Protein sequence: CASSYTLVFREQYF.

This clone was picked up one time. J is TRBJ2-1 and V is TRBV7-8, with D possibly TRBD2 on 5 matching bases. CDR1 is SGHVS and CDR2 is FQNEAQ in the germline V gene. Trimming took 1 base from V and 2 from J, leaving 15 bases between them. This CDR3 is 17 amino acids long. For the CDR3, the DNA is TGTGCCAGCAGCTTAGGATCCCTGGGAGAGACCTACAATGAGCAGTTCTTC. It encodes CASSLGSLGETYNEQFF.

In DNA, the CDR3 is TGCGCCAGCAGCCCGGCAAGGCGGGACTACTACGAGCAGTACTTC. It is translated as CASSPARRDYYEQYF. The rearrangement joins TRBV5-1 to TRBJ2-7; TRBD2 aligns across 7 bases. This CDR3 is 15 amino acids long. Per germline, CDR1 SGHRS and CDR2 YFSETQ. Trimming at V came to 4 bases and at J to 3 bases, leaving 10 bases not matched to a gene. Complete variable domain (other parts from reference TRBV5-1 and TRBJ2-7): KAGVTQTPRYLIKTRGQQVTLSCSPISGHRSVSWYQQTPGQGLQFLFEYFSETQRNKGNFPGRFSGRQFSNSRSEMNVSTLELGDSALYLCASSPARRDYYEQYFGPGTRLTVT.

The V gene is TRBV1, the J gene TRBJ2-1; TRBD2, the table's D call, lacks a check against the DNA. TRBV1 is assigned pseudogene status. The CDR3 has 13 amino acids. CDR3 loop: CTSSQGRYSEQFF. The CDR3 coding sequence is TGCACCAGCAGCCAAGGTCGCTATTCCGAGCAGTTCTTC.

The chain is built from TRBV19 and TRBJ2-5, with D possibly TRBD1 on 6 matching bases. Per germline, CDR1 LNHDA and CDR2 SQIVND (reference sequence). Trimming removed 10 bases from V and 5 bases from J, with 23 bases in between. This CDR3 spans 15 amino acids. The DNA for the CDR3 is TGTGCCACCACGCCTACGACAGGCCCCGAGGAGACCCAGTACTTC. Protein product: CATTPTTGPEETQYF.

The gene calls are TRBV15 and TRBJ1-1; a possible D gene is TRBD1 (5 bases). The V gene lost 1 base and the J gene lost 0 bases, with 12 bases spanning the gap. The CDR3 extends over 16 amino acids. Germline CDR1 and CDR2: LNHNV and YYDKDF (reference sequence). CDR3 coding DNA: TGTGCCACCAGCAGAGGGAGTTGGGGGATGAACACTGAAGCTTTCTTT. This gives the protein CATSRGSWGMNTEAFF.

The chain links TRBV30 to TRBJ1-2; no firm D call. Germline CDR1 reads GTSNPN; CDR2 reads SVGIG (reference sequence). Trimming pared 0 bases from V and 4 bases from J, leaving 12 bases between. This CDR3 comprises 14 residues. CDR3 amino acids: CAWSVGRRAYGYTF. The CDR3 nucleotides are TGTGCCTGGAGTGTGGGAAGGAGGGCCTATGGCTACACCTTC.

This clone was observed a few times. The CDR3 loop is CASKGTANTGELFF. In DNA, the CDR3 is TGTGCCAGTAAGGGGACAGCGAACACCGGGGAGCTGTTTTTT. The rearrangement uses TRBV6-1 and TRBJ2-2, with 7 bases aligning to TRBD1. Looked up from germline, CDR1 is MNHNS and CDR2 is SASEGT. With 9 bases clipped from V and 0 bases from J, the junction kept 4 bases outside the gene matches. This CDR3 spans 14 amino acids.

Here the CDR3 DNA reads TGTGCCAGCAGCTTCCGGGACTACCTCCAAGAGACCCAGTACTTC. As protein: CASSFRDYLQETQYF. This sequence joins TRBV11-2 and TRBJ2-5, with TRBD2 identical over 7 bases. CDR1 is SGHAT and CDR2 is FQNNGV in the germline V gene. After removal of 3 bases from V and 1 base from J, the junction contained 5 bases not matched to a gene. This CDR3 is 15 amino acids long.

This clone was detected a few times. J is TRBJ2-4 and V is TRBV2; perhaps TRBD1 as D (5 bases). The CDR3 has 15 amino acids. The germline V gene encodes CDR1 SNHLY and CDR2 FYNNEI. The V gene lost 4 bases and the J gene lost 1 base, with 11 bases spanning the gap. CDR3: CASSVWRQAKNIQYF. The CDR3 DNA sequence: TGTGCCAGCAGTGTTTGGAGACAGGCCAAAAACATTCAGTACTTC.

This clone turned up a few times. The chain uses TRBV29-1 and TRBJ1-1; possible D gene TRBD1, 6 bases. Per germline, CDR1 SQVTM and CDR2 ANQGSEA. The CDR3 contains 13 residues. V gave up 0 bases and J gave up 4 bases, with 9 bases separating them. The CDR3 DNA is TGCAGCGTTGAAGAGACAGGCTCCACTGAAGCTTTCTTT. Translating it yields CSVEETGSTEAFF.

The chain recombines TRBV5-8 with TRBJ2-3; TRBD1 matches at 12 bases. Germline assignment: CDR1 SGHTS and CDR2 YDEGEE. Losses at the gene ends were 0 bases for V and 1 base for J; bases not matched to a gene: 9. This CDR3 is 19 amino acids long. CDR3 in DNA: TGTGCCAGCAGCTTGGAAACCGGGACAGGGGGCAGTGGCACAGATACGCAGTATTTT. It encodes CASSLETGTGGSGTDTQYF.

This sequence joins TRBV19 and TRBJ2-3, with 10 bases fitting TRBD1. Losses at the gene ends were 4 bases for V and 6 bases for J; bases not matched to a gene: 7. Germline CDR1 is LNHDA and CDR2 is SQIVND (reference sequence). This CDR3 spans 15 amino acids. The CDR3 protein is CASSTRTGGPDTQYF. The CDR3 DNA sequence: TGTGCCAGTAGTACCCGGACAGGGGGGCCCGATACGCAGTATTTT.

The chain recombines TRBV7-3 with TRBJ2-2, with 7 bases matching TRBD2. J lost 1 base, V lost 1 base, and 3 bases had no gene match. Looked up from germline, CDR1 is SGHTA and CDR2 is FQGTGA. This CDR3 spans 16 amino acids. In DNA, the CDR3 is TGTGCCAGCAGCTTAAACGGGGGGAGGAACACCGGGGAGCTGTTTTTT. This translates into CASSLNGGRNTGELFF.

This sequence joins TRBV5-3 and TRBJ1-1; D is ambiguous. TRBV5-3 is an open reading frame, and its role is uncertain. This CDR3 has 15 residues. Trimming took 0 bases from V and 5 from J, leaving 14 bases between them. CDR3 nucleotide sequence: TGTGCCAGAAGCTTGGCCTTGGAGGGAGGTACTGAAGCTTTCTTT. This codes for CARSLALEGGTEAFF.

V is TRBV19 and J is TRBJ1-5; D not resolved. Germline CDR1 reads LNHDA; CDR2 reads SQIVND (reference sequence). Deletions cut 1 base from V and 5 bases from J, with 12 bases between. The CDR3 runs to 15 residues. The DNA for the CDR3 is TGTGCCAGTAGTATAGGACCTATGATTGATCAGCCCCAGCATTTT. Its protein is CASSIGPMIDQPQHF.

The chain uses TRBV18 and TRBJ2-1; 10 bases are shared with TRBD1. The CDR3 spans 17 residues. The V segment lost 1 base and the J segment 8 bases; nucleotides outside the gene matches: 11. Germline V gene data show CDR1 as KGHSH and CDR2 as LQKENI. The CDR3 DNA sequence: TGTGCCAGCTCACCACGACGGGACAGGGGTCGCGTTGATGAGCAGTTCTTC. Protein sequence: CASSPRRDRGRVDEQFF.

V gene TRBV27 combines with J gene TRBJ2-7; TRBD2 agrees at 7 bases. The germline CDR1 and CDR2 sequences are MNHEY and SMNVEV (reference sequence). V was pared by 4 bases and J by 0 bases, with 6 bases of the junction left unmatched. CDR3 size: 15 residues. The CDR3 nucleotides are TGTGCCAGCAGTTACACTAGCGCCAGCTCCTACGAGCAGTACTTC. This gives the protein CASSYTSASSYEQYF.

This chain uses TRBV5-6 with TRBJ1-6; 10 bases are a match to TRBD1. J was trimmed by 10 bases and V by 2 bases; bases with no gene match: 9. This CDR3 has 16 amino acids. CDR1 SGHDT and CDR2 YYEEEE come from the germline V gene. CDR3 sequence: CASSFGTGVLGSPLHF. For the CDR3, the DNA is TGTGCCAGCAGCTTTGGGACAGGGGTTTTGGGGTCACCCCTCCACTTT. The whole variable domain, filled in from reference TRBV5-6 and TRBJ1-6, reads DAGVTQSPTHLIKTRGQQVTLRCSPKSGHDTVSWYQQALGQGPQFIFQYYEEEERQRGNFPDRFSGHQFPNYSSELNVNALLLGDSALYLCASSFGTGVLGSPLHFGNGTRLTVT.

The chain combines TRBV7-2 with TRBJ1-6, with TRBD1 identical over 7 bases. The ends lost 1 base at V and 10 bases at J; junction bases unmatched: 10. CDR1 SGHTA and CDR2 FQGNSA come from the germline V gene. This CDR3 is 16 amino acids long. The CDR3 DNA follows: TGTGCCAGCAGCTTAGAACAGGGGCCGGGTAGATCACCCCTCCACTTT. Protein: CASSLEQGPGRSPLHF.

This chain joins TRBV4-3 and TRBJ2-1, with D unresolved. Trimming cost V 3 bases and J 12 bases, with 21 bases left between them. This CDR3 spans 15 amino acids. Germline V gene sequence: CDR1 LGHNA, CDR2 YSLEER. CDR3 DNA sequence: TGCGCCAGCAGCCATGATGCCTGTCGGACCCCGCGGCAGTTCTTC. The encoded protein is CASSHDACRTPRQFF.

CDR3 loop: CASSDAGGYEQYF. The CDR3 DNA reads TGTGCCAGCAGTGATGCGGGAGGCTACGAGCAGTACTTC. J is TRBJ2-7 and V is TRBV2, with 8 bases that match TRBD2. This CDR3 has 13 residues. V lost 3 bases to trimming and J lost 3 bases; unmatched junction nucleotides: 1. Germline V gene sequence: CDR1 SNHLY, CDR2 FYNNEI.

The chain is built from TRBV9 and TRBJ2-7, with 10 bases aligning to TRBD1. The CDR3 loop spans 14 amino acids. V trimming: 2 bases; J trimming: 4 bases; junction bases outside the gene matches: 3. Germline CDR1 is SGDLS and CDR2 is YYNGEE. CDR3 residues: CASSVGTGVYEQYF. In DNA form, the CDR3 reads TGTGCCAGCAGCGTTGGGACAGGGGTTTACGAGCAGTACTTC.

V and J are TRBV6-5 and TRBJ2-7, with no clear D. This CDR3 is 16 amino acids long. Germline V gene data show CDR1 as MNHEY and CDR2 as SVGAGI. Trimming shortened V by 0 bases and J by 7 bases, and 19 bases separated the two germline ends. The CDR3 coding sequence is TGTGCCAGCAGTTACTCTCGACCTATGACTGGGCCGGAGCAGTACTTC. This translates into CASSYSRPMTGPEQYF.

V gene TRBV19 combines with J gene TRBJ2-7, with 12 bases matching TRBD1. V was clipped by 5 bases and J by 7 bases; unmatched bases: 6. CDR1 and CDR2 (germline): LNHDA, SQIVND (reference sequence). The CDR3 has 14 amino acids. The CDR3 DNA reads TGTGCCAGTAGTGGCCGGGACAGGGGGCTGGAGCAGTACTTC. Translation: CASSGRDRGLEQYF.

V and J are TRBV5-1 and TRBJ2-7; the D gene is possibly TRBD2 (5 bases). Germline CDR1 is SGHRS and CDR2 is YFSETQ. V was pared by 0 bases and J by 0 bases, with 10 bases between. The CDR3 is 15 residues long. CDR3 amino acids: CASSLALEGSYEQYF. The CDR3, as DNA: TGCGCCAGCAGCTTGGCCTTAGAGGGCTCCTACGAGCAGTACTTC.

CDR3 region: CASRKWRAGSCANEKLFF. The CDR3 DNA sequence: TGTGCCAGCAGGAAATGGAGGGCGGGATCGTGTGCTAATGAAAAACTGTTTTTT. J is TRBJ1-4 and V is TRBV21-1. TRBV21-1 is a pseudogene. The CDR3 runs 18 residues.

This rearrangement joins TRBV19 to TRBJ2-7, with TRBD2 matching over 10 bases. This CDR3 contains 15 residues. Germline V gene lookup returns CDR1 LNHDA and CDR2 SQIVND (reference sequence). V lost 5 bases and J lost 6; bases outside the gene matches: 10. CDR3 sequence reads: CASSDRAGGRVEQYF. DNA for the CDR3: TGTGCCAGTAGTGATAGAGCGGGGGGGCGGGTCGAGCAGTACTTC.

In DNA, the CDR3 is TGTGCCAGCAGCTCCCTAAGGGTGAGGGGAGGAGTTGCTGGAAACACCATATATTTT. Encoded protein: CASSSLRVRGGVAGNTIYF. V is TRBV14 and J is TRBJ1-3; a weak D match, TRBD1 (5 bases). Germline CDR1 reads SGHDN; CDR2 reads FVKESK. This CDR3 spans 19 amino acids. Trimming took off 5 bases at V and 2 bases at J, with 25 bases between the two ends.

CDR3 sequence (DNA): TGTGCCAGCAGCCAAGAAACGGCTACGCAGTATTTT. It encodes CASSQETATQYF. The chain joins TRBV14 to TRBJ2-3, with no clear D. Germline CDR1 reads SGHDN; CDR2 reads FVKESK. The V end lost 0 bases, the J end lost 8 bases, and 6 bases lay between the germline ends. The CDR3 is made up of 12 amino acids.